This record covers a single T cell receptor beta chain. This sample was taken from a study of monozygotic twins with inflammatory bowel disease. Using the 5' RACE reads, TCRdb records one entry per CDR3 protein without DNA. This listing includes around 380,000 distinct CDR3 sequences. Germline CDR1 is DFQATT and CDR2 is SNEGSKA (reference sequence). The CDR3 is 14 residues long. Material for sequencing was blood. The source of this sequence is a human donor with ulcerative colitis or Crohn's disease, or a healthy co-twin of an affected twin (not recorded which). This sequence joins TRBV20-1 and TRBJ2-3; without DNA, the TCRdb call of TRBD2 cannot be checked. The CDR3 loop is CSAISRGGRYTQYF.